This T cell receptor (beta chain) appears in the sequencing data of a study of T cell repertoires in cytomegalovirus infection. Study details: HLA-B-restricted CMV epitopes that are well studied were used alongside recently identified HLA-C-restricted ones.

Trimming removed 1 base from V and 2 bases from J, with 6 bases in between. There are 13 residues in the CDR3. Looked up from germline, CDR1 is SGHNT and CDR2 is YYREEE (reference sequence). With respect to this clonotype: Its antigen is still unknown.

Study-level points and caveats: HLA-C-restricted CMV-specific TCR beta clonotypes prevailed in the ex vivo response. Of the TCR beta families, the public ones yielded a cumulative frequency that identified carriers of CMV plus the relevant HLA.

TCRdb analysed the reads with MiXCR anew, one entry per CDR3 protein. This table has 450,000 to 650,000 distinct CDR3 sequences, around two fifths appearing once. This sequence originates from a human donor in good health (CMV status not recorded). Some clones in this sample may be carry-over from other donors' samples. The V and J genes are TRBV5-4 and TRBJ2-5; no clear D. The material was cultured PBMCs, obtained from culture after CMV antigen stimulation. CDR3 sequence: CASSLLEQETQYF. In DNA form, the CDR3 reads TGTGCCAGCAGCTTGTTGGAGCAAGAGACCCAGTACTTC.